The 8 T cell receptor beta chains given below trace back to one sample, sequenced in a study of patients and donors after allogeneic stem cell transplantation. From the RT-PCR reads, TCRdb called clonotypes with MiXCR, one entry per CDR3 protein. This sample has 920,000 or so distinct CDR3 sequences, with roughly 18% found just once. Input material: blood, either unsorted or a sorted T cell fraction (not recorded which). All receptors derive from a human donor who was either an allogeneic HSCT recipient or a stem cell or donor lymphocyte infusion donor (not recorded which). It is not recorded whose cells these are; they may come from a transplant donor.

CDR3 in DNA: TGTGCCAGCAGCCAAGATCCAGGGCAAGCCGATACGCAGTATTTT. It yields the protein CASSQDPGQADTQYF. V gene TRBV3-1 combines with J gene TRBJ2-3; D might be TRBD1 (5 bases). The CDR3 is made up of 15 amino acids. Germline CDR1 reads LGHDT; CDR2 reads YNNKEL (reference sequence). Between the trimmed V and J ends, which lost 0 bases and 6 bases, there was a span of 13 bases.

This clonotype has just a few counts. The rearrangement uses TRBV6-1 and TRBJ1-6, with no clear D. Germline assignment: CDR1 MNHNS and CDR2 SASEGT. This CDR3 contains 13 residues. With 2 bases removed from V and 6 bases from J, the gap between germline ends came to 5 bases. The CDR3 DNA sequence: TGTGCCAGCAGTGAACGGATTAATTCACCCCTCCACTTT. Its protein is CASSERINSPLHF.

The rearrangement joins TRBV20-1 to TRBJ2-1; TRBD2 aligns across 7 bases. With 6 bases clipped from V and 0 bases from J, the junction kept 8 bases outside the gene matches. CDR1 and CDR2 from the germline V gene are DFQATT and SNEGSKA (reference sequence). CDR3 length: 15 residues. The CDR3 region is CSARLAVSSYNEQFF. The CDR3 DNA sequence: TGCAGTGCGAGACTAGCCGTCAGCTCCTACAATGAGCAGTTCTTC.

This clonotype came up many times. J is TRBJ1-2 and V is TRBV12-3 or TRBV12-4, with 7 bases matching TRBD1. CDR3 size: 12 residues. J was trimmed by 4 bases and V by 6 bases; bases with no gene match: 2. CDR3 sequence (DNA): TGTGCCAGCAGCCGACAGGGCTATGGCTACACCTTC. It translates to CASSRQGYGYTF.

The CDR3 sequence is CASSYPQKVGDYGYTF. Here the CDR3 DNA reads TGTGCCAGCAGTTACCCCCAGAAGGTTGGGGACTATGGCTACACCTTC. The chain recombines TRBV6-5 with TRBJ1-2; D is unclear. V was cut by 2 bases and J by 3 bases, with 16 bases left in between. The germline V gene encodes CDR1 MNHEY and CDR2 SVGAGI. The CDR3 consists of 16 residues.

The count of this clonotype is one. This chain uses TRBV27 with TRBJ1-2; TRBD1 matches 10 bases. CDR3 size: 15 residues. The germline V gene encodes CDR1 MNHEY and CDR2 SMNVEV (reference sequence). The trim removed 6 bases at V and 11 bases at J, leaving 15 bases unmatched. The CDR3 sequence is CASRPLRQGAVGYTF. CDR3 bases: TGTGCCAGCAGGCCTTTAAGACAGGGGGCAGTGGGTTACACCTTC.

This clonotype has more than one count but fewer than ten. This chain links TRBV7-3 with TRBJ1-1; 7 nucleotides agree with TRBD1. CDR1 is SGHTA, CDR2 FQGTGA, per germline. After removal of 5 bases from V and 0 bases from J, the junction contained 9 bases not matched to a gene. The CDR3 runs to 16 residues. This chain's CDR3 is CASSRTRGQMNTEAFF. CDR3 nucleotide sequence: TGTGCCAGCAGCAGAACGAGGGGACAGATGAACACTGAAGCTTTCTTT.

J is TRBJ1-6 and V is TRBV5-5; the D is unclear. Looked up from germline, CDR1 is SGHKS and CDR2 is YYEKEE (reference sequence). Deletions cut 0 bases from V and 5 bases from J, with 15 bases between. The CDR3 totals 17 residues. DNA of the CDR3: TGTGCCAGCAGCTTGGGCTCTTCAGGACGAAATAATTCACCCCTCCACTTT. It yields the protein CASSLGSSGRNNSPLHF.